The text below deals with one TCR beta chain. Germline values: CDR1 SEHNR, CDR2 FQNEAQ (reference sequence). With 5 bases removed from V and 2 bases from J, the gap between germline ends came to 15 bases. CDR3 length: 15 amino acids. The data originate from a study of blood T cell repertoires in COVID-19. Overall study context: The United States, Italy and Spain provided the acute and convalescent COVID-19 samples.

Method: immunoSEQ multiplex PCR; TCRdb's copy keeps in-frame clones and lacks some. The table records about 120,000 clones, approximately 81% of them present only once. Source material: peripheral blood. The chain joins TRBV7-9 to TRBJ2-5; weak D call: TRBD1 (6 bases). This sequence was found in a man between 60 and 75 years old with acute or convalescent COVID-19. CDR3 nucleotides: TGTGCCAGCAGCCCCCGGACGACAGGACAAGAGACCCAGTACTTC. Translating it yields CASSPRTTGQETQYF.